The TCR beta chain under discussion was sequenced for a study of shared clonotypes between healthy human individuals. Study-level background: Every donor yielded three CD4 naive, three CD4 memory, two CD8 naive and one CD8 memory plate.

CD45RO-negative CD8 cells positively selected for CCR7 made up the naive population, which excluded terminally differentiated effector memory CD45RA+ cells. Healthy HIV-negative adults without recent acute infections or vaccinations served as donors. Points from the study as a whole: Sharing of clonotypes among donors was expected to vary with sequencing depth.

For this clone: Antigen unknown.

The CDR3 has 15 residues. The germline V gene has CDR1 MGHRA and CDR2 YSYEKL. Trimming pared 0 bases from V and 2 bases from J, leaving 7 bases between. Clones were sequenced by immunoSEQ multiplex PCR, and TCRdb holds only the in-frame ones, with some missing. Of under 2,000,000 clones in the sample, about 95% were seen once. The sequenced sample consisted of naive CD8+ T cells sorted from blood. The chain links TRBV4-1 to TRBJ1-4; the D is unclear. This receptor was identified in a man aged 18 to 30 in good health. The CDR3 spells CASSQDHPTNEKLFF. CDR3 nucleotide sequence: TGCGCCAGCAGCCAAGATCACCCTACTAATGAAAAACTGTTTTTT.